The next 19 T cell receptor beta chains were all read from a single sample in a study of immune evolution from preneoplasia to lung adenocarcinoma. Libraries were prepared by immunoSEQ multiplex PCR; TCRdb keeps only in-frame clonotypes and omits some of them. The sample carries over 5,500 clones, just under 80% recorded once. The sample was FFPE minimally invasive lung adenocarcinoma tissue. All receptors come from a person aged 50-69 years with lung adenocarcinoma.

The rearrangement joins TRBV11-2 to TRBJ1-2, with 7 positions matching TRBD1. CDR3 size: 13 residues. Per germline, CDR1 SGHAT and CDR2 FQNNGV. J was trimmed by 4 bases and V by 6 bases; bases with no gene match: 5. The CDR3 protein is CASSLDRTYGYTF. The CDR3 nucleotides read TGTGCCAGCAGTCTGGACAGGACCTATGGCTACACCTTC. The full variable domain, completed using reference TRBV11-2 and TRBJ1-2, is EAGVAQSPRYKIIEKRQSVAFWCNPISGHATLYWYQQILGQGPKLLIQFQNNGVVDDSQLPKDRFSAERLKGVDSTLKIQPAKLEDSAVYLCASSLDRTYGYTFGSGTRLTVV.

This clone turned up a few times. This chain uses TRBV5-1 with TRBJ2-7; a weak D match, TRBD1 (6 bases). Trimming stripped 4 bases from V and 3 bases from J, with 11 bases between. The germline V gene encodes CDR1 SGHRS and CDR2 YFSETQ. This CDR3 region has 13 residues. The CDR3 sequence: CASSLQGNYEQYF. The CDR3 bases are TGCGCCAGCAGCCTACAGGGTAACTACGAGCAGTACTTC.

This chain links TRBV5-6 with TRBJ1-2; 10 nucleotides agree with TRBD1. This CDR3 contains 14 residues. Germline-derived CDR1 and CDR2 are SGHDT and YYEEEE. V was pared by 1 base and J by 7 bases, with 4 bases of the junction left unmatched. CDR3 sequence (DNA): TGTGCCAGCAGCTTGAGACAGGGGGCGCCTGGCTACACCTTC. Translating it yields CASSLRQGAPGYTF.

The CDR3 DNA reads as TGTGCCAGCAGCGCCTGGACAGGCCTCTATGGCTACACCTTC. Translation: CASSAWTGLYGYTF. The V call is TRBV11-2, the J call TRBJ1-2; 7 bases align to TRBD1. The length of the CDR3 is 14 residues. The V segment lost 5 bases and the J segment 4 bases; nucleotides outside the gene matches: 7. The V gene's germline CDR1 is SGHAT and CDR2 FQNNGV.

The chain links TRBV10-2 to TRBJ2-2; no clear D gene. There are 16 residues in the CDR3. V lost 3 bases and J 4 bases, leaving 15 bases between the germline ends. Germline CDR1 WSHSY, CDR2 SAAADI. This CDR3 reads CASSDPRILGTGELFF. The CDR3 nucleotides are TGCGCCAGCAGTGATCCCAGGATCCTTGGCACCGGGGAGCTGTTTTTT.

In this sample, this clone turned up once. The rearrangement uses TRBV27 and TRBJ2-3; no clear D. CDR1 is MNHEY, CDR2 SMNVEV, per germline (reference sequence). With 6 bases removed from V and 0 bases from J, the gap between germline ends came to 19 bases. CDR3 length: 17 residues. As DNA, the CDR3 is TGTGCCAGCAGCCTGAGATTGACCCCTTCTAGCACAGATACGCAGTATTTT. As protein: CASSLRLTPSSTDTQYF.

This clone was seen only a few times. The rearrangement uses TRBV10-3 and TRBJ1-2; D is undetermined. V was shortened by 2 bases and J by 3 bases, with 10 bases between the two germline ends. Germline V gene lookup returns CDR1 ENHRY and CDR2 SYGVKD. This CDR3 is 14 amino acids long. CDR3 coding DNA: TGTGCCATCAGTGAGAGGGATTTGGACTATGGCTACACCTTC. Its protein is CAISERDLDYGYTF.

This clone has a handful of counts. CDR3 protein: CASSVAGKDTQYF. CDR3 in DNA: TGTGCCAGCAGCGTAGCAGGGAAAGATACGCAGTATTTT. V and J are TRBV9 and TRBJ2-3, with D possibly being TRBD1 (5 bases). The V end lost 0 bases, the J end lost 5 bases, and 7 bases lay between the germline ends. Per germline, CDR1 SGDLS and CDR2 YYNGEE. The CDR3 consists of 13 residues.

J is TRBJ1-4 and V is TRBV7-9; 8 nucleotides match TRBD1. V was clipped by 4 bases and J by 8 bases; unmatched bases: 9. Per the germline V gene, CDR1 is SEHNR and CDR2 is FQNEAQ (reference sequence). The CDR3 is 15 amino acids. For the CDR3, the DNA is TGTGCCAGCAGCTCAGCCGGGACAGGAGGAGAAAAACTGTTTTTT. Residues: CASSSAGTGGEKLFF.

The rearrangement joins TRBV27 to TRBJ2-7, with 11 nucleotides matching TRBD2. This CDR3 contains 17 residues. Germline assignment: CDR1 MNHEY and CDR2 SMNVEV (reference sequence). Unmatched junction bases numbered 15, after V lost 6 bases and J lost 5 bases. CDR3 DNA sequence: TGTGCCAGCAGCCTCGTACTAGCGGGGGTCTTTGGTAACGAGCAGTACTTC. Residues: CASSLVLAGVFGNEQYF.

The V gene is TRBV19, the J gene TRBJ1-1; D gene uncertain. CDR3 length: 16 residues. V lost 7 bases and J lost 4, with 22 bases in between. Per the germline V gene, CDR1 is LNHDA and CDR2 is SQIVND (reference sequence). CDR3 amino acids: CASIRRARGMLTEAFF. The CDR3 DNA is TGTGCCAGTATCCGTCGTGCACGGGGTATGCTCACTGAAGCTTTCTTT.

This clone has more than one count but fewer than ten. The chain carries TRBV6-1 and TRBJ2-1; the D is unclear. Germline lookup yields CDR1 MNHNS and CDR2 SASEGT. The CDR3 is 14 amino acids. The V end lost 7 bases, the J end lost 3 bases, and 13 bases lay between the germline ends. The CDR3 DNA reads as TGTGCCAGCACGGACGGCGGTGGCTACAATGAGCAGTTCTTC. Protein product: CASTDGGGYNEQFF.

V is TRBV7-6 and J is TRBJ2-7, with 7 positions matching TRBD1. CDR3 length: 13 residues. Germline trimming cut 6 bases from V and 6 bases from J; bases unmatched to any gene: 8. In germline, CDR1 is SGHVS, CDR2 FNYEAQ. In nucleotides, the CDR3 is TGTGCCAGCAGTCCTCAAAGGGGGCTCGAGCAGTACTTC. Its protein is CASSPQRGLEQYF.

V is TRBV28 and J is TRBJ2-1, with 8 positions matching TRBD1. Germline CDR1 and CDR2: MDHEN and SYDVKM. This CDR3 region has 14 residues. The V gene end was trimmed by 8 bases and the J gene end by 4 bases; junction bases not matched to a gene: 7. In DNA form, the CDR3 reads TGTGCCAGCGGTATAGGACAGGGTTACAATGAGCAGTTCTTC. Translation: CASGIGQGYNEQFF.

This CDR3 is CASSLDRNTEAFF. The CDR3 DNA follows: TGTGCCAGCAGCTTAGACAGAAACACTGAAGCTTTCTTT. V usage is TRBV7-3 and J usage is TRBJ1-1; the D gene is possibly TRBD1 (5 bases). CDR1 SGHTA and CDR2 FQGTGA come from the germline V gene. Deletions cut 2 bases from V and 2 bases from J, with 6 bases between. The CDR3 has 13 amino acids. Filled out from reference TRBV7-3 and TRBJ1-1, the complete variable domain reads GAGVSQTPSNKVTEKGKYVELRCDPISGHTALYWYRQSLGQGPEFLIYFQGTGAADDSGLPNDRFFAVRPEGSVSTLKIQRTERGDSAVYLCASSLDRNTEAFFGQGTRLTVV.

Turning to this clone: Other DNA sequences in the sample encode the same CDR3. This chain uses TRBV15 with TRBJ2-5; TRBD2 matches at 13 bases. Per germline, CDR1 LNHNV and CDR2 YYDKDF (reference sequence). The length of the CDR3 is 16 residues. The ends lost 5 bases at V and 4 bases at J; junction bases unmatched: 7. Here the CDR3 DNA reads TGTGCCACCAGCGGCAGACTAGCGGGGGGTAGAGAGACCCAGTACTTC. This codes for CATSGRLAGGRETQYF. Complete variable domain (other parts from reference TRBV15 and TRBJ2-5): DAMVIQNPRYQVTQFGKPVTLSCSQTLNHNVMYWYQQKSSQAPKLLFHYYDKDFNNEADTPDNFQSRRPNTSFCFLDIRSPGLGDTAMYLCATSGRLAGGRETQYFGPGTRLLVL.

This clone is termed large (0.1 to 1%). The rearrangement joins TRBV5-5 to TRBJ1-2, with 7 bases fitting TRBD1. V lost 2 bases and J lost 5; bases outside the gene matches: 0. The CDR3 length is 12 residues. Germline lookup yields CDR1 SGHKS and CDR2 YYEKEE (reference sequence). The CDR3 bases are TGTGCCAGCAGCTTACAGGGGTATGGCTACACCTTC. Translated: CASSLQGYGYTF.

Comments on this clone: Other DNA sequences from this sample encode an identical CDR3 as well. V gene TRBV4-2 combines with J gene TRBJ2-7, with 7 bases aligning to TRBD2. CDR1 LGHNA and CDR2 YNFKEQ come from the germline V gene. Losses at the gene ends were 0 bases for V and 1 base for J; bases not matched to a gene: 3. This CDR3 spans 15 amino acids. CDR3 bases: TGTGCCAGCAGCCAAGAGGGGACTAAATCCTACGAGCAGTACTTC. Its translation: CASSQEGTKSYEQYF.

V usage is TRBV18 and J usage is TRBJ1-2, with D unresolved. CDR1 and CDR2 from the germline V gene are KGHSH and LQKENI. This CDR3 is built from 12 residues. Trimming pared 6 bases from V and 4 bases from J, leaving 9 bases between. This CDR3 is CASSTETYGYTF. CDR3 sequence (DNA): TGTGCCAGCTCTACAGAAACCTATGGCTACACCTTC.